Shown below are 2 T cell receptor beta chains from a single sample sequenced in a study of regulatory T cells in long-lasting Graves disease. To make TCR beta libraries, researchers used iRepertoire HTBI primers and Arm-PCR of CDR3 regions. One entry per CDR3 protein, called by TCRdb with MiXCR from the multiplex PCR reads. In the table there are 450,000 to 600,000 distinct CDR3 sequences, roughly 14% of which are singletons. The time point: newly diagnosed GD, antithyroid drugs for less than 3 months. With RNA extracted from PBMCs as input, the TCR library was made. These records were also assigned to another study, of T cells in Graves' hyperthyroidism and ophthalmopathy.

This material consisted of peripheral blood mononuclear cells (PBMCs), taken at new diagnosis, from a patient treated with antithyroid drugs. These receptors were obtained from a young man with Graves disease.

As to this clonotype: The CDR3 end shows no conserved phenylalanine or tryptophan, and so a read error is likely. The V gene is TRBV24-1, the J gene TRBJ2-7; 8 bases map to TRBD1. The germline CDR1 and CDR2 sequences are KGHDR and SFDVKD. Germline trimming cut 5 bases from V and 2 bases from J; bases unmatched to any gene: 7. The CDR3 length is 15 residues. CDR3 sequence reads: CATSGVTGETYEQYL. The CDR3 coding sequence is TGTGCCACCAGTGGGGTGACAGGGGAGACCTACGAGCAGTACCTC.

This clonotype was detected many times. The chain joins TRBV7-2 to TRBJ1-5; 7 bases are a match to TRBD1. V gave up 1 base and J gave up 9 bases; unmatched junction bases: 12. Germline loops: CDR1 SGHTA, CDR2 FQGNSA. The CDR3 has 16 residues. The CDR3 region is CASSLEGGQMSWPQHF. Written as DNA, the CDR3 is TGTGCCAGCAGCTTAGAGGGGGGACAGATGAGTTGGCCCCAGCATTTT.